These 24 T cell receptor beta chains were all obtained from the same sample, sequenced in a study of blood T cell repertoires in COVID-19. TCRdb keeps only in-frame clones here, not all; method: immunoSEQ multiplex PCR. The sample records around 250,000 clones, approximately 90% being singletons. The specimen was peripheral blood. The receptors were gathered from a man between 18 and 35 years old with active or convalescent COVID-19.

This clone was recorded only once. The chain couples TRBV7-9 to TRBJ1-3; D remains unclear. V lost 3 bases to trimming and J lost 2 bases, with 17 bases between them. This CDR3 contains 17 residues. Germline V gene sequence: CDR1 SEHNR, CDR2 FQNEAQ (reference sequence). Here the CDR3 DNA reads TGTGCCAGCAGCTTTGTGCCTCTTCGGGAGACTGGAAACACCATATATTTT. It yields the protein CASSFVPLRETGNTIYF.

The rearrangement uses TRBV27 and TRBJ2-3; a possible D gene is TRBD1 (6 bases). Germline V gives CDR1 MNHEY, CDR2 SMNVEV (reference sequence). The CDR3 consists of 16 residues. The V gene lost 6 bases and the J gene lost 2 bases, with 18 bases spanning the gap. The CDR3 DNA is TGTGCCAGCAGCTTCCTGCCGGACAGTTTCACAGATACGCAGTATTTT. It translates to CASSFLPDSFTDTQYF.

This chain connects TRBV19 to TRBJ1-1, with D perhaps matching TRBD1 (5 bases). V shed 7 bases and J shed 3 bases, with 27 bases lying between them. The CDR3 runs 18 residues. CDR1 and CDR2 (germline): LNHDA, SQIVND (reference sequence). The CDR3: CASNGLAGRVGDYTEAFF. The CDR3 DNA sequence: TGTGCCAGTAATGGTTTAGCAGGGCGCGTTGGAGACTACACTGAAGCTTTCTTT.

The V and J genes are TRBV2 and TRBJ1-5, with D possibly TRBD1 on 6 matching bases. Germline CDR1 and CDR2: SNHLY and FYNNEI. Deletions cut 11 bases from V and 3 bases from J, with 11 bases between. The CDR3 covers 12 residues. CDR3 sequence: CAGGPTNQPQHF. The CDR3 DNA reads TGTGCCGGGGGCCCTACCAATCAGCCCCAGCATTTT.

This clone was counted ten times or more. The chain is built from TRBV5-3 and TRBJ2-7; D perhaps matches TRBD1 (6 bases). TRBV5-3 is designated an ORF whose function remains uncertain. CDR3 length: 12 amino acids. The ends were cut back, 4 bases at V and 2 bases at J, with 7 bases in the middle. DNA of the CDR3: TGTGCCAGAAGCGGGACAACCTACGAGCAGTACTTC. This translates into CARSGTTYEQYF.

This chain links TRBV30 with TRBJ1-2; D call uncertain. The CDR3 has 12 amino acids. The V gene lost 3 bases and the J gene lost 4 bases, with 9 bases spanning the gap. From germline, CDR1 is GTSNPN and CDR2 SVGIG (reference sequence). CDR3 protein: CAWSRGAYGYTF. The CDR3 DNA is TGTGCCTGGAGCAGAGGAGCCTATGGCTACACCTTC.

This chain links TRBV19 with TRBJ2-7, with 9 bases matching TRBD1. The CDR3 runs 18 residues. The V gene's germline CDR1 is LNHDA and CDR2 SQIVND (reference sequence). J gave up 7 bases and V 9 bases, and 25 bases lay outside the gene matches. Written as DNA, the CDR3 is TGTGCCAGCACTTCTGGGACAGGGAACTCTTTGGGGACCGCGGAGCAGTACTTC. This sequence encodes CASTSGTGNSLGTAEQYF.

The J gene is TRBJ2-3, the V gene TRBV5-1; TRBD1 is a possible D gene (6 bases). The CDR3 loop spans 15 amino acids. Trimming took off 3 bases at V and 0 bases at J, with 11 bases between the two ends. The germline V gene encodes CDR1 SGHRS and CDR2 YFSETQ. This CDR3 is CASSWRTESTDTQYF. For the CDR3, the DNA is TGCGCCAGCAGCTGGAGGACAGAAAGCACAGATACGCAGTATTTT.

Only a few counts were recorded for this clone. V usage is TRBV7-2 and J usage is TRBJ2-7, with 11 positions matching TRBD2. Germline CDR1 is SGHTA and CDR2 is FQGNSA. The CDR3 length is 15 residues. V dropped 3 bases and J dropped 1; count of bases not matched to a gene: 2. The CDR3 sequence is CASSFSGGDSYEQYF. The CDR3 DNA follows: TGTGCCAGCAGCTTTAGCGGGGGGGATTCCTACGAGCAGTACTTC.

The V gene is TRBV12-5, the J gene TRBJ1-5; no definite D call. This CDR3 comprises 13 residues. CDR1 and CDR2 (germline): LGHNT, FRNRAP. V was shortened by 8 bases and J by 3 bases, with 11 bases between the two germline ends. The CDR3 DNA reads as TGTGCTAGTATGAGGTCGATCAATCAGCCCCAGCATTTT. Its protein is CASMRSINQPQHF.

The chain is built from TRBV19 and TRBJ1-4; 8 positions agree with TRBD1. The J segment lost 4 bases and the V segment lost 4 bases, leaving 5 bases of the junction unmatched. This CDR3 contains 15 residues. Looked up from germline, CDR1 is LNHDA and CDR2 is SQIVND (reference sequence). CDR3 region: CASSTGQGVNEKLFF. DNA for the CDR3: TGTGCCAGTAGTACTGGACAGGGCGTTAATGAAAAACTGTTTTTT. The complete variable domain, with remaining parts taken from reference TRBV19 and TRBJ1-4, reads DGGITQSPKYLFRKEGQNVTLSCEQNLNHDAMYWYRQDPGQGLRLIYYSQIVNDFQKGDIAEGYSVSREKKESFPLTVTSAQKNPTAFYLCASSTGQGVNEKLFFGSGTQLSVL.

This sequence joins TRBV18 and TRBJ2-5; 9 positions agree with TRBD1. CDR1 is KGHSH and CDR2 is LQKENI in the germline V gene. V was clipped by 5 bases and J by 4 bases; unmatched bases: 2. The CDR3 sequence is 13 residues long. CDR3: CASSTGGAETQYF. CDR3 bases: TGTGCCAGCTCAACAGGGGGCGCAGAGACCCAGTACTTC.

The V and J genes are TRBV11-3 and TRBJ2-3; 9 nucleotides line up with TRBD2. The germline CDR1 and CDR2 sequences are SGHNT and YENEEA. CDR3 length: 16 amino acids. V gave up 4 bases and J gave up 8 bases; unmatched junction bases: 13. The CDR3 reads CASSWGASGKSTTQYF. DNA of the CDR3: TGTGCCAGCAGCTGGGGTGCTAGCGGGAAGTCGACTACGCAGTATTTT.

This clone was counted only a few times. This rearrangement joins TRBV7-9 to TRBJ1-1; D is unclear. The CDR3 extends over 14 amino acids. V lost 6 bases and J 6 bases, leaving 17 bases between the germline ends. Germline assignment: CDR1 SEHNR and CDR2 FQNEAQ (reference sequence). The CDR3 loop is CASRTLPLGSEAFF. CDR3 sequence (DNA): TGTGCCAGCAGGACCCTGCCCCTAGGCTCTGAAGCTTTCTTT.

The rearrangement uses TRBV5-1 and TRBJ1-4; maybe TRBD1 (5 bases). CDR1 SGHRS and CDR2 YFSETQ come from the germline V gene. V was trimmed by 2 bases and J by 2 bases, leaving 19 bases between them. The CDR3 totals 18 residues. CDR3 DNA: TGCGCCAGCAGCTTTCGTGGAGGGGAGGGTAGGACTAATGAAAAACTGTTTTTT. It is translated as CASSFRGGEGRTNEKLFF. Together with reference TRBV5-1 and TRBJ1-4, the CDR3 gives the full variable domain: KAGVTQTPRYLIKTRGQQVTLSCSPISGHRSVSWYQQTPGQGLQFLFEYFSETQRNKGNFPGRFSGRQFSNSRSEMNVSTLELGDSALYLCASSFRGGEGRTNEKLFFGSGTQLSVL.

This chain connects TRBV30 to TRBJ2-1; 11 nucleotides align to TRBD2. There are 15 residues in the CDR3. V was pared by 5 bases and J by 4 bases, with 7 bases of the junction left unmatched. Germline assignment: CDR1 GTSNPN and CDR2 SVGIG (reference sequence). The CDR3 bases are TGTGCCTGGGGTCCGGGACTAGCGGATTACAATGAGCAGTTCTTC. It yields the protein CAWGPGLADYNEQFF.

The chain is built from TRBV19 and TRBJ1-5; D might be TRBD1 (5 bases). Germline CDR1 and CDR2: LNHDA and SQIVND (reference sequence). This CDR3 spans 14 amino acids. V was shortened by 5 bases and J by 2 bases, with 10 bases between the two germline ends. The CDR3 loop reads CASSHGGGNQPQHF. The CDR3 DNA is TGTGCCAGTAGTCACGGGGGGGGCAATCAGCCCCAGCATTTT.

This clone was seen a handful of times. V and J are TRBV11-2 and TRBJ2-1; D uncertain. Trimming removed 2 bases at V and 5 bases at J, with 10 bases between. This CDR3 region has 14 residues. The germline gives CDR1 SGHAT, CDR2 FQNNGV. The CDR3 protein is CASSLTGPHNEQFF. The CDR3 DNA sequence: TGTGCCAGCAGCTTAACTGGGCCGCACAATGAGCAGTTCTTC.

This chain uses TRBV5-1 with TRBJ2-3; no clear D gene. V was clipped by 0 bases and J by 1 base, with 9 bases between them. The CDR3 has 15 amino acids. The germline gives CDR1 SGHRS, CDR2 YFSETQ. CDR3 loop: CASSLALQGTDTQYF. The CDR3, as DNA: TGCGCCAGCAGCTTGGCCCTGCAGGGCACAGATACGCAGTATTTT.

The rearrangement joins TRBV2 to TRBJ1-1; perhaps TRBD1 as D (6 bases). Trimming took 5 bases from V and 8 from J, leaving 15 bases between them. Germline V CDR1 and CDR2: SNHLY, FYNNEI. The length of the CDR3 is 13 residues. The CDR3 loop reads CASSKGGYREAFF. The CDR3 DNA follows: TGTGCCAGCAGTAAAGGGGGTTACAGGGAAGCTTTCTTT.

The chain uses TRBV12-3 or TRBV12-4 and TRBJ1-2, with D hard to call. V was shortened by 4 bases and J by 7 bases, with 7 bases between the two germline ends. The CDR3 has 11 residues. CDR3 DNA sequence: TGTGCCAGCAGTTCTTACTCTGGCTACACCTTC. Encoded protein: CASSSYSGYTF.

V gene TRBV24-1 combines with J gene TRBJ2-1; 7 positions match TRBD2. This CDR3 comprises 16 residues. Germline V gives CDR1 KGHDR, CDR2 SFDVKD. The J segment lost 4 bases and the V segment lost 3 bases, leaving 8 bases of the junction unmatched. The CDR3 here is CATSDDSSGPYNEQFF. The DNA of the CDR3 is TGTGCCACCAGTGATGACTCTAGCGGACCGTACAATGAGCAGTTCTTC.

This rearrangement joins TRBV28 to TRBJ1-2, with 7 bases fitting TRBD1. Germline CDR1 is MDHEN and CDR2 is SYDVKM. CDR3 length equals 13 residues. V lost 4 bases and J lost 7; bases outside the gene matches: 6. The CDR3 sequence is CASSYRGQGGYTF. The DNA of the CDR3 is TGTGCCAGCAGTTACAGGGGTCAGGGTGGCTACACCTTC.

The V call is TRBV28, the J call TRBJ1-2; D unclear. V was cut by 0 bases and J by 8 bases, with 19 bases left in between. CDR3 size: 16 residues. Germline CDR1 MDHEN, CDR2 SYDVKM. As DNA, the CDR3 is TGTGCCAGCAGTTTATGGGTAGGGAGGACGACTGGCGGCTACACCTTC. Its translation: CASSLWVGRTTGGYTF.